The 27 T cell receptor beta chains below were found in one sample sequenced in a study of blood T cell repertoires in COVID-19. The table came from immunoSEQ multiplex PCR; TCRdb's copy has only in-frame clones and leaves some out. The sample has roughly 500,000 clones; 80% to 90% are singletons. The sequenced sample was peripheral blood. The receptors here all came from a man between 18 and 29 years old with COVID-19, enrolled during active disease.

The chain couples TRBV6-5 to TRBJ1-2; 9 bases align to TRBD1. Germline trimming cut 4 bases from V and 8 bases from J; bases unmatched to any gene: 11. Germline CDR1 and CDR2: MNHEY and SVGAGI. The CDR3 is made up of 15 amino acids. CDR3 DNA sequence: TGTGCCAGCAGTTTGCCGGGACAGGGACGCGGAGGCTACACCTTC. Translating gives CASSLPGQGRGGYTF.

The chain joins TRBV7-2 to TRBJ1-2; maybe TRBD1 (5 bases). The CDR3 length is 14 residues. Germline CDR1 reads SGHTA; CDR2 reads FQGNSA. V lost 0 bases and J lost 2, with 7 bases in between. The CDR3 DNA is TGTGCCAGCAGCTTAGCTGGGGGGAACTATGGCTACACCTTC. Amino acids: CASSLAGGNYGYTF. Combining the CDR3 with reference TRBV7-2 and TRBJ1-2 gives the whole variable domain GAGVSQSPSNKVTEKGKDVELRCDPISGHTALYWYRQSLGQGLEFLIYFQGNSAPDKSGLPSDRFSAERTGGSVSTLTIQRTQQEDSAVYLCASSLAGGNYGYTFGSGTRLTVV.

V gene TRBV7-8 combines with J gene TRBJ2-3, with D possibly being TRBD2 (6 bases). CDR1 SGHVS and CDR2 FQNEAQ come from the germline V gene. The CDR3 covers 16 residues. V lost 1 base and J 5 bases, leaving 16 bases between the germline ends. The DNA of the CDR3 is TGTGCCAGCAGCTTAGATCTCGGTAGAGCGGGAGATACGCAGTATTTT. It codes for CASSLDLGRAGDTQYF.

The chain uses TRBV5-1 and TRBJ1-3; no clear D. The length of the CDR3 is 14 residues. Germline values: CDR1 SGHRS, CDR2 YFSETQ. With 0 bases removed from V and 3 bases from J, the gap between germline ends came to 7 bases. CDR3 DNA: TGCGCCAGCAGCTTGGAGTTCGGTGGAAACACCATATATTTT. Amino acids: CASSLEFGGNTIYF.

This clone has more than one count but fewer than ten. This chain connects TRBV19 to TRBJ2-4; TRBD2 aligns across 13 bases. V lost 5 bases to trimming and J lost 0 bases; unmatched junction nucleotides: 7. Germline V gene sequence: CDR1 LNHDA, CDR2 SQIVND (reference sequence). The CDR3 is 18 amino acids. CDR3 bases: TGTGCCAGTAGTTCCGGACTAGCGGGAGTGAAAGCCAAAAACATTCAGTACTTC. Translated, it gives CASSSGLAGVKAKNIQYF.

This clone has just one count. The chain employs TRBV14 and TRBJ1-3; D unclear. Per the germline V gene, CDR1 is SGHDN and CDR2 is FVKESK. Trimming removed 0 bases from V and 0 bases from J, with 18 bases in between. The CDR3 totals 19 residues. The CDR3 sequence: CASSQEGLRAVDSGNTIYF. The CDR3, as DNA: TGTGCCAGCAGCCAAGAAGGTTTGAGGGCAGTTGACTCTGGAAACACCATATATTTT.

The gene calls are TRBV10-2 and TRBJ2-2; the match to TRBD2 covers 10 bases. This CDR3 contains 15 residues. The germline V gene has CDR1 WSHSY and CDR2 SAAADI. V shed 6 bases and J 8 bases; nucleotides not matched to a gene: 9. For the CDR3, the DNA is TGCGCCAGCAGGGATAGCGGGGGGATTAGGGGGGAGCTGTTTTTT. Protein product: CASRDSGGIRGELFF.

This clone has only one observation. V is TRBV7-8 and J is TRBJ1-1, with 10 bases that match TRBD1. Losses at the gene ends were 4 bases for V and 5 bases for J; bases not matched to a gene: 7. Germline V lookup: CDR1 SGHVS, CDR2 FQNEAQ. The CDR3 covers 15 residues. CDR3: CASSSAGTGDTEAFF. The DNA for the CDR3 is TGTGCCAGCAGCTCTGCCGGGACAGGGGATACTGAAGCTTTCTTT.

There are a few counts of this clone. The gene calls are TRBV5-4 and TRBJ1-4; 7 bases align to TRBD1. Looked up from germline, CDR1 is SGHNT and CDR2 is YYREEE (reference sequence). Trimming at V came to 5 bases and at J to 8 bases, leaving 9 bases not matched to a gene. The CDR3 contains 14 residues. The CDR3 loop is CASSHRGGEEKLFF. In DNA, the CDR3 is TGTGCCAGCAGTCACAGGGGCGGGGAAGAAAAACTGTTTTTT.

This chain's CDR3 is CSGGGAGGYTF. CDR3 DNA: TGCAGCGGAGGAGGGGCCGGTGGCTACACCTTC. The chain couples TRBV29-1 to TRBJ1-2; D is perhaps TRBD1 (5 bases). Germline loops: CDR1 SQVTM, CDR2 ANQGSEA. The germline V and J ends were trimmed by 7 bases and 7 bases, with 13 bases remaining between them. This CDR3 region has 11 residues.

J is TRBJ1-6 and V is TRBV5-1; 7 bases are a match to TRBD1. There are 16 residues in the CDR3. V lost 1 base, J lost 8 bases, and 9 bases stayed unmatched. Germline V gives CDR1 SGHRS, CDR2 YFSETQ. In nucleotides, the CDR3 is TGCGCCAGCAGCTTGAGTCCGCGGCAGGGGGATTCACCCCTCCACTTT. It is translated as CASSLSPRQGDSPLHF.

The CDR3 DNA is TGTGCCACCAGCAGCGATCGGCGGGGGGTTCACACCGGGGAGCTGTTTTTT. Translation: CATSSDRRGVHTGELFF. The rearrangement links TRBV15 to TRBJ2-2; 8 bases are shared with TRBD2. CDR1 and CDR2 from the germline V gene are LNHNV and YYDKDF (reference sequence). The V gene end was trimmed by 3 bases and the J gene end by 3 bases; junction bases not matched to a gene: 9. The CDR3 loop spans 17 amino acids.

Comments on this clone: This may be a read error, as it is one base from a much larger clone. The same CDR3 arises from other DNA sequences in this sample as well. The chain employs TRBV6-2 or TRBV6-3 and TRBJ2-5; 7 positions match TRBD2. This CDR3 comprises 15 residues. Germline CDR1 MNHEY, CDR2 SVGEGT. Losses at the gene ends were 0 bases for V and 5 bases for J; bases not matched to a gene: 6. In DNA, the CDR3 is TGTGCCAGCAGTTACTCGGCTAGCGGAAGTGAGACCCAGTACTTC. Translated, it gives CASSYSASGSETQYF.

This chain joins TRBV5-1 and TRBJ1-1, with 9 nucleotides matching TRBD1. V lost 6 bases, J lost 5 bases, and 26 bases stayed unmatched. This CDR3 spans 20 amino acids. Germline V gene sequence: CDR1 SGHRS, CDR2 YFSETQ. In nucleotides, the CDR3 is TGCGCCAGCACCCGGTTACGCCCGTCCGGGACAGGGTGGTTGCCAACTGAAGCTTTCTTT. It translates to CASTRLRPSGTGWLPTEAFF.

The chain carries TRBV10-3 and TRBJ2-1; tentatively, D is TRBD1 (6 bases). In germline, CDR1 is ENHRY, CDR2 SYGVKD. Trimming removed 3 bases from V and 7 bases from J, with 16 bases in between. CDR3 length: 15 residues. For the CDR3, the DNA is TGTGCCATCAGTGAATCTCATCAGGGGTTGAATGAGCAGTTCTTC. Translated: CAISESHQGLNEQFF.

The chain's CDR3 is CASSLAGRNTIYF. The CDR3 coding sequence is TGTGCCAGCAGCTTAGCAGGGAGAAACACCATATATTTT. The chain carries TRBV11-2 and TRBJ1-3; TRBD1 might be the D (5 bases). This CDR3 is built from 13 residues. Trimming took 1 base from V and 5 from J, leaving 6 bases between them. Germline assignment: CDR1 SGHAT and CDR2 FQNNGV.

V is TRBV2 and J is TRBJ1-6; possible D gene TRBD1, 6 bases. V shed 8 bases and J shed 6 bases, with 17 bases lying between them. The germline V gene encodes CDR1 SNHLY and CDR2 FYNNEI. The CDR3 sequence is 15 residues long. The CDR3 region is CASLGGRGGNSPLHF. The CDR3 DNA sequence: TGTGCCAGCCTCGGGGGGCGCGGGGGTAATTCACCCCTCCACTTT.

This clone was seen only once. The gene calls are TRBV5-1 and TRBJ2-2, with 7 bases lining up with TRBD1. V lost 4 bases, J lost 7 bases, and 7 bases stayed unmatched. This CDR3 spans 14 amino acids. Per the germline V gene, CDR1 is SGHRS and CDR2 is YFSETQ. CDR3 protein: CASSVGQGVGELFF. CDR3 in DNA: TGCGCCAGCAGCGTCGGCCAGGGGGTCGGGGAGCTGTTTTTT.

The V call is TRBV10-1, the J call TRBJ2-7, with TRBD1 identical over 9 bases. CDR1 WNHNN and CDR2 SYGVQD come from the germline V gene (reference sequence). This CDR3 has 16 residues. The trim removed 3 bases at V and 3 bases at J, leaving 9 bases unmatched. The CDR3 region has the DNA TGCGCCAGCAGTGATCGGGTAGGGGACAGGGACTACGAGCAGTACTTC. Translating gives CASSDRVGDRDYEQYF.

The count of this clone is one. The DNA for the CDR3 is TGTGCCAGCAGCCAAGTAGCCGGGAAAGAGACCCAGTACTTC. Amino acids: CASSQVAGKETQYF. The chain employs TRBV3-1 (or the pseudogene TRBV3-2) and TRBJ2-5, with D possibly being TRBD2 (5 bases). Between the trimmed V and J ends, which lost 1 base and 3 bases, there was a span of 9 bases. Per the germline V gene, CDR1 is LGHDT and CDR2 is YNNKEL (reference sequence). The CDR3 is made up of 14 amino acids.

This clone appeared once. The same CDR3 is also encoded by other DNA sequences in this sample. This chain connects TRBV30 to TRBJ1-4, with a tentative D call TRBD1 (5 bases). Germline values: CDR1 GTSNPN, CDR2 SVGIG (reference sequence). The CDR3 spans 14 residues. Trimming took off 0 bases at V and 2 bases at J, with 7 bases between the two ends. CDR3 DNA sequence: TGTGCCTGGAGTGTCGGGGGTACTAATGAAAAACTGTTTTTT. This codes for CAWSVGGTNEKLFF.

This chain connects TRBV30 to TRBJ1-6; D is undetermined. V lost 4 bases and J 7 bases, leaving 5 bases between the germline ends. Germline V lookup: CDR1 GTSNPN, CDR2 SVGIG (reference sequence). The CDR3 has 11 residues. The CDR3 bases are TGTGCCTGGACCTCGAATTCACCCCTCCACTTT. This encodes CAWTSNSPLHF. Complete variable domain (other parts from reference TRBV30 and TRBJ1-6): SQTIHQWPATLVQPVGSPLSLECTVEGTSNPNLYWYRQAAGRGLQLLFYSVGIGQISSEVPQNLSASRPQDRQFILSSKKLLLSDSGFYLCAWTSNSPLHFGNGTRLTVT.

The J gene is TRBJ1-4, the V gene TRBV5-5; D perhaps matches TRBD1 (5 bases). Germline values: CDR1 SGHKS, CDR2 YYEKEE (reference sequence). The CDR3 runs to 13 residues. V was trimmed by 0 bases and J by 7 bases, leaving 7 bases between them. The CDR3 DNA sequence: TGTGCCAGCAGCTTGGGACAGATTGAAAAACTGTTTTTT. It codes for CASSLGQIEKLFF.

The chain combines TRBV3-1 (or the pseudogene TRBV3-2) with TRBJ2-1; 7 nucleotides match TRBD2. The CDR3 runs 14 residues. J was trimmed by 5 bases and V by 4 bases; bases with no gene match: 5. The germline V gene encodes CDR1 LGHDT and CDR2 YNNKEL (reference sequence). The CDR3 reads CASSRAAGNNEQFF. In DNA, the CDR3 is TGTGCCAGCAGCCGAGCAGCGGGGAACAATGAGCAGTTCTTC.

The rearrangement uses TRBV28 and TRBJ2-3, with D uncertain. Trimming removed 7 bases from V and 10 bases from J, with 15 bases in between. The CDR3 runs 12 residues. Germline-derived CDR1 and CDR2 are MDHEN and SYDVKM. The CDR3 reads CASTPQTGSQYF. The CDR3 DNA is TGTGCCAGCACCCCACAAACGGGTTCGCAGTATTTT.

The V gene is TRBV21-1, the J gene TRBJ1-2; the table gives TRBD1 as D, unverified against the DNA. TRBV21-1 is reported as a pseudogene. This CDR3 has 14 amino acids. CDR3 in amino acids: CASSTYTGIYGYTF. The CDR3 DNA follows: TGTGCCAGCAGCACCTACACAGGGATCTATGGCTACACCTTC.

V and J are TRBV6-5 and TRBJ2-2; TRBD2 agrees at 9 bases. The CDR3 runs to 15 residues. The V gene's germline CDR1 is MNHEY and CDR2 SVGAGI. Unmatched junction bases numbered 3, after V lost 6 bases and J lost 1 base. The CDR3 region has the DNA TGTGCCAGCAGCATAGCGGGAGAGAACACCGGGGAGCTGTTTTTT. It specifies CASSIAGENTGELFF.